This T cell receptor beta chain was captured in a study of Graves' ophthalmopathy and Graves' hyperthyroidism. The sample holds one count of this clonotype. Researchers took RNA transcripts and amplified TCR beta CDR3 regions from them. After a first-round RT-PCR with HTBI primers, a second-round multiplex PCR was run. TCRdb re-analysed the multiplex PCR reads in MiXCR, keeping a single row per CDR3 protein. The sample consists of 660,000 or so distinct CDR3 sequences, about 38% of them appearing once. Germline V CDR1 and CDR2: WSHSY, SAAADI. V was shortened by 4 bases and J by 2 bases, with 12 bases between the two germline ends. The CDR3 spans 14 residues.

The gene calls are TRBV10-2 and TRBJ2-7; perhaps TRBD2 as D (6 bases). The sequence was collected from an adult man with Graves' ophthalmopathy. What was sequenced was peripheral blood. DNA of the CDR3: TGCGCCAGCAGTGTCGGTGGAGGGACCTACGAGCAGTACTTC. It is translated as CASSVGGGTYEQYF.